Presented here are 27 T cell receptor beta chains from one specimen sequenced in a study of tumor-infiltrating lymphocytes in oesophageal squamous cell carcinoma. In TCRdb, the PCR reads were re-called with MiXCR into one record per CDR3 protein. The repertoire holds roughly 17,000 distinct CDR3 sequences, with around 50% as singletons. Sample: normal esophageal tissue next to the tumor. The receptors were gathered from a female donor with esophageal squamous cell carcinoma.

This sequence joins TRBV28 and TRBJ2-7; possible D gene TRBD1, 6 bases. The J call could be wrong; TRBJ2-1 is a better fit for the DNA end. The CDR3 sequence is 12 residues long. The V gene's germline CDR1 is MDHEN and CDR2 SYDVKM. CDR3 in amino acids: CATHRVRDEQFF. The CDR3 coding sequence is TGTGCCACCCACAGGGTACGGGATGAGCAGTTCTTC.

As concerns this clonotype: It is unclear where the CDR3 begins or ends on the DNA, so no DNA is shown, and the CDR3 is as TCRdb lists it. The chain employs TRBV11-2 and TRBJ2-6; the D segment call TRBD2 is taken from the table without a DNA check. CDR1 is SGHAT and CDR2 is FQNNGV in the germline V gene. The CDR3 totals 21 residues, both ends included. CDR3 region: CASSHNPNDGTPSLLRAVLRF.

Points on this clonotype: One base away lies a much larger clone, so this may be a sequencing read error. The rearrangement joins TRBV7-9 to TRBJ1-1; the match to TRBD2 covers 13 bases. The end of the DNA fits TRBJ2-2 better, so the J call may be wrong. The V gene's germline CDR1 is SEHNR and CDR2 FQNEAQ (reference sequence). The CDR3 totals 17 residues. CDR3 DNA: TGTGCCAGCAGACCTACTAGCGGGGGGGCGAGCACCGGGGAGCTGTTTTTT. Its translation is CASRPTSGGASTGELFF.

The CDR3 region is CASSEGDPHEQFF. The CDR3 DNA is TGTGCCAGCAGTGAAGGCGATCCTCATGAGCAGTTCTTC. The chain couples TRBV6-1 to TRBJ2-5; no reliable D call. Gene TRBJ2-1 matches the end of the DNA better, so the J call may be wrong. This CDR3 has 13 amino acids. Germline loops: CDR1 MNHNS, CDR2 SASEGT.

This clonotype was seen a handful of times. V usage is TRBV7-2 and J usage is TRBJ1-5, with D unclear. Germline-derived CDR1 and CDR2 are SGHTA and FQGNSA. V was shortened by 4 bases and J by 0 bases, with 7 bases between the two germline ends. CDR3 length: 14 residues. This CDR3 is CASSSSVSNQPQHF. The CDR3 DNA sequence: TGTGCCAGCAGCTCGTCGGTTAGCAATCAGCCCCAGCATTTT. Complete variable domain (other parts from reference TRBV7-2 and TRBJ1-5): GAGVSQSPSNKVTEKGKDVELRCDPISGHTALYWYRQSLGQGLEFLIYFQGNSAPDKSGLPSDRFSAERTGGSVSTLTIQRTQQEDSAVYLCASSSSVSNQPQHFGDGTRLSIL.

This chain joins TRBV7-6 and TRBJ2-5; TRBD2 matches 8 bases. This CDR3 spans 16 amino acids. V trimming: 5 bases; J trimming: 1 base; junction bases outside the gene matches: 9. CDR1 is SGHVS and CDR2 is FNYEAQ in the germline V gene. The CDR3 loop is CASSLLAGRSQETQYF. CDR3 coding DNA: TGTGCCAGCAGCCTCTTAGCGGGGCGCTCCCAAGAGACCCAGTACTTC. The full variable domain, in which reference TRBV7-6 and TRBJ2-5 provide the parts outside the CDR3, is GAGVSQSPRYKVTKRGQDVALRCDPISGHVSLYWYRQALGQGPEFLTYFNYEAQQDKSGLPNDRFSAERPEGSISTLTIQRTEQRDSAMYRCASSLLAGRSQETQYFGPGTRLLVL.

This clonotype was counted a few times. The chain joins TRBV24-1 to TRBJ2-5; the match to TRBD1 covers 8 bases. Gene TRBJ2-1 matches the end of the DNA better, so the J call may be wrong. The CDR3 is made up of 17 amino acids. Germline V CDR1 and CDR2: KGHDR, SFDVKD. CDR3 loop: CATSSVTTGDGDNEQFF. Here the CDR3 DNA reads TGTGCCACCAGCTCGGTTACGACAGGGGATGGGGACAATGAGCAGTTCTTC.

This chain links TRBV20-1 with TRBJ1-3, with 10 positions matching TRBD1. This CDR3 region has 15 residues. With V trimmed by 1 base and J by 3 bases, 3 bases remained unmatched. In germline, CDR1 is DFQATT, CDR2 SNEGSKA (reference sequence). The CDR3 DNA sequence: TGCAGTGCTAGAGTGACAGGGGGCTATGGAAACACCATATATTTT. Translated, it gives CSARVTGGYGNTIYF.

The chain carries TRBV12-3 or TRBV12-4 and TRBJ2-1; no reliable D call. V lost 2 bases to trimming and J lost 6 bases, with 8 bases between them. This CDR3 spans 13 amino acids. The CDR3 nucleotides are TGTGCCAGCAGTTTAAGGGCAGTCAATGAGCAGTTCTTC. Translation: CASSLRAVNEQFF.

This clonotype was counted between two and nine times. The chain is built from TRBV12-3 or TRBV12-4 and TRBJ1-4; TRBD1 agrees at 9 bases. The CDR3 totals 16 residues. Trimming took 4 bases from V and 4 from J; bases not matched to a gene: 7. The CDR3 coding sequence is TGTGCCAGCAGTTCTCTCCCGGGACAGGGTAATGAAAAACTGTTTTTT. Translating gives CASSSLPGQGNEKLFF.

V gene TRBV10-2 combines with J gene TRBJ2-5; 7 bases line up with TRBD1. The V gene's germline CDR1 is WSHSY and CDR2 SAAADI. The CDR3 spans 15 residues. Unmatched junction bases numbered 9, after V lost 7 bases and J lost 1 base. CDR3 in amino acids: CASNSGQNLQETQYF. CDR3 DNA sequence: TGCGCCAGCAACTCGGGACAGAATCTCCAAGAGACCCAGTACTTC.

The chain has TRBV7-8 and TRBJ2-7; TRBD2 matches 13 bases. This CDR3 region has 15 residues. Per germline, CDR1 SGHVS and CDR2 FQNEAQ. With 5 bases clipped from V and 7 bases from J, the junction kept 8 bases outside the gene matches. CDR3 loop: CASSHGTSGDNEQYF. For the CDR3, the DNA is TGTGCCAGCAGCCATGGGACTAGCGGGGACAATGAGCAGTACTTC.

A note on this clonotype: At one end the junction does not follow the germline gene, possibly because of a read error. The chain couples TRBV7-2 to TRBJ2-6; 7 bases are a match to TRBD1. The V gene's germline CDR1 is SGHTA and CDR2 FQGNSA. CDR3 length: 14 residues. CDR3 DNA sequence: TGTGCCAGCAGCTTAGTCAGCAGGGGGAACACTGAAGCTTTC. Protein product: CASSLVSRGNTEAF.

Ten or more counts support this clonotype. V gene TRBV10-3 combines with J gene TRBJ2-1, with 14 nucleotides matching TRBD2. V gave up 6 bases and J gave up 5 bases; unmatched junction bases: 9. The V gene's germline CDR1 is ENHRY and CDR2 SYGVKD. The CDR3 spans 17 residues. CDR3 amino acids: CAIRPGLAGALDNEQFF. CDR3 nucleotides: TGTGCCATCAGACCGGGACTAGCGGGAGCCCTTGACAATGAGCAGTTCTTC.

Comments on this clonotype: A read error may be the cause here, since a much bigger clone is one base away. The chain carries TRBV2 and TRBJ2-1; 10 bases align to TRBD2. The CDR3 length is 15 residues. Trimming cost V 2 bases and J 10 bases; bases outside gene matches: 8. Germline CDR1 SNHLY, CDR2 FYNNEI. CDR3 DNA: TGTGCCAGCAGTGAACCGCTAGCGGGAGCCCACGAGCAGTTCTTC. Protein product: CASSEPLAGAHEQFF.

The chain combines TRBV28 with TRBJ2-4, with D perhaps assigned TRBD1 or TRBD2 (5 bases each). CDR1 is MDHEN and CDR2 is SYDVKM in the germline V gene. V lost 6 bases, J lost 5 bases, and 17 bases lay in between. The CDR3 is 15 residues long. The CDR3 DNA follows: TGTGCCAGCAGCCCTGATGGGGACGCCGAAAACATTCAGTACTTC. Residues: CASSPDGDAENIQYF. The variable domain in full, with the rest retrieved from reference TRBV28 and TRBJ2-4, is DVKVTQSSRYLVKRTGEKVFLECVQDMDHENMFWYRQDPGLGLRLIYFSYDVKMKEKGDIPEGYSVSREKKERFSLILESASTNQTSMYLCASSPDGDAENIQYFGAGTRLSVL.

This clonotype was detected many times. A much larger clone differs from this one at a single base, so this may be a read error. The chain employs TRBV12-3 or TRBV12-4 and TRBJ2-7; 7 bases line up with TRBD2. There are 16 residues in the CDR3. The junction had 18 bases not matched to a gene; V was cut back by 6 bases and J by 7 bases. This chain's CDR3 is CASSPHPRGSSNEQYF. In DNA form, the CDR3 reads TGTGCCAGCAGCCCCCATCCCCGCGGGAGTAGCAATGAGCAGTACTTC.

This clonotype occurred many times. The chain carries TRBV12-3 or TRBV12-4 and TRBJ1-2, with a weak D call TRBD1 (6 bases). V was clipped by 6 bases and J by 4 bases, with 15 bases between them. CDR3 length equals 14 residues. The CDR3 region has the DNA TGTGCCAGCAGCACAGGGTCCCTGGGCTATGGCTACACCTTC. Its protein is CASSTGSLGYGYTF.

Ten or more counts support this clonotype. The chain uses TRBV2 and TRBJ2-7; 7 bases agree with TRBD1. V lost 5 bases and J lost 4; bases outside the gene matches: 8. The CDR3 is 14 amino acids. Germline lookup yields CDR1 SNHLY and CDR2 FYNNEI. In DNA, the CDR3 is TGTGCCAGCAGTCGGACACAGACAGGGTACGAGCAGTACTTC. Amino acids: CASSRTQTGYEQYF.

About this clonotype: Since the CDR3 does not end with the conserved phenylalanine or tryptophan, this likely comes from a read error. The DNA is left out, because the CDR3 cannot be placed on it with certainty; the CDR3 is given as TCRdb lists it. V and J are TRBV6-6 and TRBJ2-7; TRBD1, the D gene given by the table, was not confirmed from the DNA. With termini counted, the CDR3 has 16 amino acids. From germline, CDR1 is MNHNY and CDR2 SVGAGI (reference sequence). The CDR3 spells CASSYSIGGGTMSSSS.

As regards this clonotype: As the CDR3 is not closed by the conserved phenylalanine or tryptophan, this likely results from a read error. It is unclear where the CDR3 begins or ends on the DNA, so no DNA is shown, and the CDR3 is as TCRdb lists it. The chain uses TRBV11-3 and TRBJ2-7; TRBD2 is the table's D call and was not checked against the DNA. From its first to its last residue, the CDR3 has 15 amino acids. CDR1 and CDR2 from the germline V gene are SGHNT and YENEEA. The CDR3 loop is CASSLRGGHEQFFGS.

The J gene is TRBJ2-3, the V gene TRBV27, with D hard to call. The end of the DNA fits TRBJ2-1 better, so the J call may be wrong. The germline CDR1 and CDR2 sequences are MNHEY and SMNVEV (reference sequence). The length of the CDR3 is 14 residues. The CDR3 loop reads CASSLSLGSNEQFF. The CDR3 nucleotides are TGTGCCAGCAGTTTATCGTTAGGATCCAATGAGCAGTTCTTC.

In this sample, this clonotype turned up many times. This chain connects TRBV9 to TRBJ1-1; D remains unclear. This CDR3 is built from 13 residues. The germline V gene has CDR1 SGDLS and CDR2 YYNGEE. Trimming cost V 0 bases and J 4 bases, with 7 bases left between them. Written as DNA, the CDR3 is TGTGCCAGCAGCGTAGGGGATGCCACTGAAGCTTTCTTT. It translates to CASSVGDATEAFF.

This clonotype is termed medium-sized (0.01 to 0.1%). Possible read error: a much larger clone is one base away. The chain couples TRBV7-2 to TRBJ2-7; 7 bases match TRBD1. This CDR3 comprises 16 residues. The V and J ends lost 5 bases and 9 bases, in that order; junction bases with no gene match: 19. Germline V gene lookup returns CDR1 SGHTA and CDR2 FQGNSA. CDR3 sequence: CASSTNPVTGHLGQYF. In nucleotides, the CDR3 is TGTGCCAGCAGCACCAACCCCGTGACAGGGCACCTCGGGCAGTACTTC.

The chain uses TRBV11-2 and TRBJ2-1; possibly TRBD2 for D (6 bases). The end of the DNA aligns better with TRBJ2-5, so the J call may be wrong. The CDR3 loop spans 15 amino acids. Germline values: CDR1 SGHAT, CDR2 FQNNGV. The DNA of the CDR3 is TGTGCCAGCAGCTTAGATCGGGGGTACCAAGAGACCCAGTACTTC. Amino acid sequence: CASSLDRGYQETQYF.

This sequence joins TRBV20-1 and TRBJ2-1; 12 bases map to TRBD2. The germline V gene encodes CDR1 DFQATT and CDR2 SNEGSKA (reference sequence). Trimming at V came to 1 base and at J to 0 bases, leaving 7 bases not matched to a gene. The CDR3 extends over 18 amino acids. The CDR3 loop is CSARAPGLAGLSYNEQFF. In DNA, the CDR3 is TGCAGTGCTAGAGCTCCGGGACTAGCGGGCCTCTCCTACAATGAGCAGTTCTTC.

Worth noting for this clonotype: A junction end diverges from the germline sequence, so it may reflect a read error. The chain combines TRBV5-3 with TRBJ2-3, with 7 nucleotides matching TRBD1. TRBV5-3 is annotated as an ORF whose role is uncertain. This CDR3 contains 15 residues. CDR3 protein: CASSSDRVVTGEQYF. In nucleotides, the CDR3 is TGTGCCAGCAGCTCCGACAGGGTGGTCACCGGGGAGCAGTATTTT.